This paragraph covers one TCR beta chain sequence. This clone was seen a single time. Its target antigen remains unknown. Base-call qualities are not available, and no considerably larger clone is one nucleotide away. TCRbeta CDR3 regions were amplified from genomic DNA by means of the immunoSEQ Assay, a bias-controlled multiplex PCR. For the original study's pipeline: The number of nucleated cells in each sample was estimated by amplification of reference gene primers within the assay. To quantify the absolute abundance of each unique TCRbeta CDR3 rearrangement, sequence reads were collapsed and filtered. For each sample, productive Simpson clonality was calculated by taking the square root of Simpson's diversity index across productive rearrangements. The clones in this table, taken by TCRdb from immuneACCESS, are in-frame only. Not every clone is retained; where verified, under half of the shortfall comes from an unresolved V gene, and the cause of the rest is unknown. Clone size and the V and J calls come from that table; the DNA yielded D and trimming. For this sample there are about 100,000 clones; 85% appear just once. The ten largest clones add up to around 2% of the sample.

Each collaborating institution followed its own protocols to collect whole blood in K2EDTA tubes. For TCRbeta analysis, collaborator samples were shipped as frozen whole blood, as isolated PBMCs, or as DNA extracted from either sample type. Inclusive of the bounding cysteine and phenylalanine, the CDR3 is 14 residues long. CDR3 DNA is the only sequence kept; it has 42 bases, read in frame from the first base. CDR1 and CDR2 are read off the germline V gene (reference sequence) as LNHDA and SQIVND. V loses 10 bases, J loses 1 base, and the germline ends lie 13 bases apart. The data were taken from a study of blood T cell repertoires in COVID-19 (dated by TCRdb to 2019 to 2021). For context, the study as a whole: Samples covering the acute and convalescent phases of COVID-19 were provided by collaborators in the United States, Italy and Spain. Subjects who had been exposed to COVID-19, were actively infected with it, or had recovered from it provided the deeply sampled blood TCRbeta repertoires that made up the dataset. The samples were drawn from the first 160 participants of the ongoing ImmuneRACE study and from 950 to 1,500 subjects provided by 6 global collaborators. The repertoires were released in a freely available public database meant as a resource for research on the immune response to SARS-CoV-2. The material from the prospective study consisted of cDNA or gDNA derived from T cells, B-cell-depleted T cells, or PBMCs. The sample metadata nearly always contained a de-identified subject ID, COVID-19 status, age in years and sex. Where HLA class I and class II types were available, the types were taken from metadata supplied by the sample provider, not from assay-based typing. Here is what the overall study found, with its caveats: How much clinical and demographic metadata was included differed by source and by participant, and the metadata was provided uncurated.

Sequenced sample: peripheral blood. The V gene is TRBV19 and the J gene is TRBJ1-4; too little of a D gene remains to name it. The sequence derives from a woman between 65 and 79 years old with active or convalescent COVID-19. The CDR3 in this case is CATTGRGTNEKLFF. The sequenced DNA: TGTGCCACCACCGGGCGGGGAACTAATGAAAAACTGTTTTTT.